This TCR beta chain comes out of a study of radiotherapy plus CTLA-4 blockade in lung cancer. Study-wide results and limits: TCR clones of tumor origin grew in blood after radiotherapy plus ipilimumab.

V was shortened by 4 bases and J by 9 bases, with 16 bases between the two germline ends. This CDR3 region has 13 residues. Germline CDR1 is WSHSY and CDR2 is SAAADI. The data were produced by immunoSEQ multiplex PCR, yet TCRdb's version contains in-frame clones alone and is incomplete. The sample has 25,000 to 35,000 clones, around four fifths seen once. As concerns this clone: Its matching antigen is unknown.

V is TRBV10-2 and J is TRBJ2-7; D possibly matches TRBD1 or TRBD2 (6 bases each). This TCR derives from a human donor with non-small cell lung cancer who had stable disease on radiotherapy plus ipilimumab. The specimen comprised peripheral blood, sampled from a patient treated with radiotherapy plus ipilimumab. CDR3 residues: CASSAVGGPGQYF. The CDR3 DNA is TGCGCCAGCAGTGCTGTTGGGGGGCCGGGGCAGTACTTC.